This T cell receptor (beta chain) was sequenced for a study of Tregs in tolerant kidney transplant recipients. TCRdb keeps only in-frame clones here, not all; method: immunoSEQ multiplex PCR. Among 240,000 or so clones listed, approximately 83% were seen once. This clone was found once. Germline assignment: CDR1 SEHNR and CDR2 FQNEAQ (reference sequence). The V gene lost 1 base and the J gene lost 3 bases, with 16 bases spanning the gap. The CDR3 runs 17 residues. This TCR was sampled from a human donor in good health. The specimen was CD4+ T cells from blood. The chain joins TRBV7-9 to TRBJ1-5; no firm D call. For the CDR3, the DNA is TGTGCCAGCAGCTTAGGGAGGGTGACCCCGGACAATCAGCCCCAGCATTTT. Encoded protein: CASSLGRVTPDNQPQHF. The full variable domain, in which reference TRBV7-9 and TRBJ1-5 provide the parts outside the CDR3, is DTGVSQNPRHKITKRGQNVTFRCDPISEHNRLYWYRQTLGQGPEFLTYFQNEAQLEKSRLLSDRFSAERPKGSFSTLEIQRTEQGDSAMYLCASSLGRVTPDNQPQHFGDGTRLSIL.